One and the same sample provided the 9 T cell receptor beta chains below, sequenced in a study of cytomegalovirus exposure and HLA in healthy donors. The PCR was carried out with 60 Vbeta primers and 13 Jbeta primers. The repertoire was sequenced with immunoSEQ multiplex PCR; TCRdb's copy has only in-frame clones and lacks some. The repertoire holds about 57,000 clones, roughly 83% seen once, with 4.3% in the top ten. Sequenced material: PBMCs. The receptors come from a young man in good health and CMV-seronegative.

This chain links TRBV11-2 with TRBJ2-5, with TRBD1 as a possible D gene (6 bases). The CDR3 is made up of 15 amino acids. The ends were cut back, 5 bases at V and 7 bases at J, with 20 bases in the middle. Germline values: CDR1 SGHAT, CDR2 FQNNGV. In nucleotides, the CDR3 is TGTGCCAGCAGCCCAAAACAGGGACCTGGAGGGACCCAGTACTTC. As protein: CASSPKQGPGGTQYF.

The chain recombines TRBV5-1 with TRBJ2-2, with D perhaps matching TRBD1 (5 bases). Looked up from germline, CDR1 is SGHRS and CDR2 is YFSETQ. This CDR3 has 14 amino acids. V lost 3 bases and J 2 bases, leaving 8 bases between the germline ends. CDR3 DNA: TGCGCCAGCAGCTCCCAGGGTAACACCGGGGAGCTGTTTTTT. It specifies CASSSQGNTGELFF.

This rearrangement joins TRBV5-3 to TRBJ1-6; D is possibly TRBD1 (6 bases). TRBV5-3 is recorded as an ORF, its role being uncertain. The CDR3 loop spans 17 amino acids. V shed 2 bases and J shed 7 bases, with 19 bases lying between them. The CDR3 DNA sequence: TGTGCCAGAAGCTTCTACCCCAACAGGGTACGGAATTCACCCCTCCACTTT. Encoded protein: CARSFYPNRVRNSPLHF.

The chain is built from TRBV6-5 and TRBJ2-7; tentative D call: TRBD2 (5 bases). Germline V gene sequence: CDR1 MNHEY, CDR2 SVGAGI. The CDR3 is 13 residues long. Deletions cut 2 bases from V and 0 bases from J, with 5 bases between. The chain's CDR3 is CASSYRDSYEQYF. CDR3 in DNA: TGTGCCAGCAGTTACCGGGACTCCTACGAGCAGTACTTC.

This chain links TRBV29-1 with TRBJ2-1; 8 positions agree with TRBD1. Germline trimming cut 7 bases from V and 4 bases from J; bases unmatched to any gene: 6. From germline, CDR1 is SQVTM and CDR2 ANQGSEA. This CDR3 is built from 13 residues. CDR3 loop: CSAQGAYYNEQFF. CDR3 coding DNA: TGCAGCGCCCAGGGGGCATATTACAATGAGCAGTTCTTC.

V usage is TRBV14 and J usage is TRBJ1-1; 7 bases align to TRBD1. The CDR3 runs 15 residues. With V trimmed by 7 bases and J by 2 bases, 10 bases remained unmatched. CDR1 and CDR2 (germline): SGHDN, FVKESK. The CDR3 loop reads CASTSGGTVNTEAFF. Written as DNA, the CDR3 is TGTGCCAGCACCTCGGGGGGGACAGTTAACACTGAAGCTTTCTTT.

Here the CDR3 reads CASRMGAFLRPNEKLFF. The CDR3 DNA follows: TGTGCCAGTAGGATGGGGGCCTTTTTACGGCCTAATGAAAAACTGTTTTTT. This sequence joins TRBV19 and TRBJ1-4; a weak D match, TRBD1 (6 bases). CDR1 is LNHDA, CDR2 SQIVND, per germline (reference sequence). This CDR3 contains 17 residues. Trimming took 6 bases from V and 3 from J, leaving 20 bases between them. The whole variable domain, filled in from reference TRBV19 and TRBJ1-4, reads DGGITQSPKYLFRKEGQNVTLSCEQNLNHDAMYWYRQDPGQGLRLIYYSQIVNDFQKGDIAEGYSVSREKKESFPLTVTSAQKNPTAFYLCASRMGAFLRPNEKLFFGSGTQLSVL.

V gene TRBV19 combines with J gene TRBJ1-3, with D uncertain. V was shortened by 2 bases and J by 2 bases, with 7 bases between the two germline ends. The germline V gene encodes CDR1 LNHDA and CDR2 SQIVND (reference sequence). The CDR3 is 14 amino acids. For the CDR3, the DNA is TGTGCCAGTAGTATACGAGGGACTGGAAACACCATATATTTT. It yields the protein CASSIRGTGNTIYF. Full variable domain (remainder filled in from reference TRBV19 and TRBJ1-3): DGGITQSPKYLFRKEGQNVTLSCEQNLNHDAMYWYRQDPGQGLRLIYYSQIVNDFQKGDIAEGYSVSREKKESFPLTVTSAQKNPTAFYLCASSIRGTGNTIYFGEGSWLTVV.

J is TRBJ2-1 and V is TRBV6-5, with D possibly TRBD2 on 5 matching bases. Germline CDR1 reads MNHEY; CDR2 reads SVGAGI. The CDR3 is made up of 13 amino acids. Trimming shortened V by 10 bases and J by 5 bases, and 15 bases separated the two germline ends. In DNA, the CDR3 is TGTGCCACCGCCCCCGGACTTAACAATGAGCAGTTCTTC. This gives the protein CATAPGLNNEQFF.